What follows are 23 T cell receptor beta chains derived from one specimen sequenced in a study of cytomegalovirus exposure and HLA in healthy donors. PCR employed 60 Vbeta and 13 Jbeta primers. Some clones are missing from TCRdb's copy, which holds only in-frame ones; the method was immunoSEQ multiplex PCR. The profile shows approximately 210,000 clones, roughly 73% of them singletons. The material sequenced was PBMCs. The receptors stem from a woman in her twenties or thirties in good health and CMV-seropositive.

The CDR3, as DNA: TGCGCCAGCAGCAATAATCCGTCCACCGGGGAGCTGTTTTTT. It encodes CASSNNPSTGELFF. The chain uses TRBV5-1 and TRBJ2-2; no clear D. There are 14 residues in the CDR3. The ends were cut back, 4 bases at V and 4 bases at J, with 11 bases in the middle. CDR1 is SGHRS and CDR2 is YFSETQ in the germline V gene. Combining the CDR3 with reference TRBV5-1 and TRBJ2-2 gives the whole variable domain KAGVTQTPRYLIKTRGQQVTLSCSPISGHRSVSWYQQTPGQGLQFLFEYFSETQRNKGNFPGRFSGRQFSNSRSEMNVSTLELGDSALYLCASSNNPSTGELFFGEGSRLTVL.

The chain employs TRBV19 and TRBJ1-1; D remains ambiguous. The germline V gene has CDR1 LNHDA and CDR2 SQIVND (reference sequence). V was pared by 2 bases and J by 4 bases, with 11 bases between. This CDR3 is 14 amino acids long. In nucleotides, the CDR3 is TGTGCCAGTAGTATAATCCCCGAGGGCACTGAAGCTTTCTTT. Its translation: CASSIIPEGTEAFF.

The chain has TRBV2 and TRBJ1-5, with unresolved D. The CDR3 covers 16 residues. Germline CDR1 SNHLY, CDR2 FYNNEI. V was clipped by 3 bases and J by 0 bases, with 12 bases between them. The CDR3 spells CASSDASPYSNQPQHF. The DNA for the CDR3 is TGTGCCAGCAGTGACGCGTCACCTTATAGCAATCAGCCCCAGCATTTT.

The V and J genes are TRBV11-1 and TRBJ1-4; D gene unclear. CDR1 and CDR2 from the germline V gene are SGHAT and FQDESV (reference sequence). Trimming stripped 5 bases from V and 14 bases from J, with 24 bases between. The CDR3 has 15 amino acids. The chain's CDR3 is CASSARVGQAEGLFF. The CDR3 region has the DNA TGTGCCAGCAGCGCCCGGGTCGGGCAGGCGGAGGGCCTGTTTTTT. Together with reference TRBV11-1 and TRBJ1-4, the CDR3 gives the full variable domain: EAEVAQSPRYKITEKSQAVAFWCDPISGHATLYWYRQILGQGPELLVQFQDESVVDDSQLPKDRFSAERLKGVDSTLKIQPAELGDSAMYLCASSARVGQAEGLFFGSGTQLSVL.

The genes are TRBV15 and TRBJ2-5; 7 nucleotides match TRBD1. V shed 3 bases and J 0 bases; nucleotides not matched to a gene: 4. This CDR3 has 15 amino acids. Germline V gene sequence: CDR1 LNHNV, CDR2 YYDKDF (reference sequence). CDR3 in DNA: TGTGCCACCAGCAGGGCACAGGGGTACCAAGAGACCCAGTACTTC. Translating it yields CATSRAQGYQETQYF.

DNA for the CDR3: TGTGCCACCAGCACAAGGACAGGGGGGTACGGCTACACCTTC. It specifies CATSTRTGGYGYTF. The V and J genes are TRBV15 and TRBJ1-2; 10 bases map to TRBD1. The length of the CDR3 is 14 residues. Germline V CDR1 and CDR2: LNHNV, YYDKDF (reference sequence). Trimming took 4 bases from V and 8 from J; bases not matched to a gene: 7.

This clone was counted a few times. The chain recombines TRBV14 with TRBJ2-7, with 10 bases identical to TRBD2. The trim removed 6 bases at V and 2 bases at J, leaving 16 bases unmatched. In germline, CDR1 is SGHDN, CDR2 FVKESK. This CDR3 has 18 amino acids. The CDR3 DNA reads as TGTGCCAGCAGTCCCTTACTATCCGGGACTAGCGTGACCTACGAGCAGTACTTC. Its translation: CASSPLLSGTSVTYEQYF.

The chain carries TRBV28 and TRBJ1-5, with 9 nucleotides matching TRBD1. Germline loops: CDR1 MDHEN, CDR2 SYDVKM. The CDR3 runs 11 residues. V dropped 6 bases and J dropped 16; count of bases not matched to a gene: 7. The chain's CDR3 is CASSSGQGPHF. In DNA, the CDR3 is TGTGCCAGCAGCTCGGGACAGGGTCCCCATTTT. The variable domain in full, completed from reference TRBV28 and TRBJ1-5, reads DVKVTQSSRYLVKRTGEKVFLECVQDMDHENMFWYRQDPGLGLRLIYFSYDVKMKEKGDIPEGYSVSREKKERFSLILESASTNQTSMYLCASSSGQGPHFGDGTRLSIL.

Note on this clone: The junction departs from the called germline gene at one end, perhaps through a read error. The CDR3 nucleotides are TGTGCCAGCAGTCAAGACAGGTTTAATTCACCCCCCCACTTT. This translates into CASSQDRFNSPPHF. The chain joins TRBV7-8 to TRBJ1-6; the D gene is possibly TRBD1 (6 bases). CDR1 and CDR2 from the germline V gene are SGHVS and FQNEAQ. The CDR3 sequence is 14 residues long.

The rearrangement links TRBV2 to TRBJ1-2; 8 bases line up with TRBD1. The germline V gene has CDR1 SNHLY and CDR2 FYNNEI. There are 19 residues in the CDR3. Losses at the gene ends were 4 bases for V and 0 bases for J; bases not matched to a gene: 16. CDR3 sequence: CASSVTRGLTFPTNYGYTF. DNA of the CDR3: TGTGCCAGCAGTGTTACCAGGGGGCTGACCTTCCCAACTAACTATGGCTACACCTTC.

The V and J genes are TRBV5-1 and TRBJ2-3, with D maybe TRBD1 (6 bases). Trimming removed 3 bases from V and 6 bases from J, with 11 bases in between. CDR1 is SGHRS, CDR2 YFSETQ, per germline. This CDR3 is built from 13 residues. As DNA, the CDR3 is TGCGCCAGCAGCTCCAACAGGGTCGATACGCAGTATTTT. The encoded protein is CASSSNRVDTQYF.

In nucleotides, the CDR3 is TGTGCCATTACCCGGGACAGGGGTTACGAGCAGTACTTC. This gives the protein CAITRDRGYEQYF. This rearrangement joins TRBV28 to TRBJ2-7; 10 bases agree with TRBD1. The CDR3 totals 13 residues. With 10 bases clipped from V and 4 bases from J, the junction kept 7 bases outside the gene matches. Per germline, CDR1 MDHEN and CDR2 SYDVKM.

The chain couples TRBV28 to TRBJ2-7; 7 bases match TRBD1. J was trimmed by 5 bases and V by 5 bases; bases with no gene match: 9. This CDR3 has 14 amino acids. The germline V gene encodes CDR1 MDHEN and CDR2 SYDVKM. The CDR3 reads CASSMGQRLDEQYF. The CDR3 DNA sequence: TGTGCCAGCAGTATGGGACAGCGGCTAGACGAGCAGTACTTC.

V usage is TRBV6-1 and J usage is TRBJ1-2, with D tentatively TRBD1 (5 bases). Trimming shortened V by 4 bases and J by 3 bases, and 15 bases separated the two germline ends. CDR1 and CDR2 from the germline V gene are MNHNS and SASEGT. This CDR3 has 15 amino acids. CDR3 in DNA: TGTGCCAGCAGTGGGCAAGGCAGGGCCGACTATGGCTACACCTTC. This encodes CASSGQGRADYGYTF.

The chain links TRBV6-4 to TRBJ2-3; D possibly corresponds to TRBD2 (6 bases). This CDR3 is built from 15 residues. Germline assignment: CDR1 MRHNA and CDR2 SNTAGT. V lost 4 bases to trimming and J lost 3 bases, with 14 bases between them. CDR3 bases: TGTGCCAGCAGTGGGGGGGACGGAGAAACAGATACGCAGTATTTT. Protein: CASSGGDGETDTQYF.

The CDR3 nucleotides are TGTGCCAGCAGGACAGGGAATGAAAAACTGTTTTTT. Protein product: CASRTGNEKLFF. This chain links TRBV28 with TRBJ1-4, with 7 nucleotides matching TRBD1. This CDR3 has 12 residues. Germline V CDR1 and CDR2: MDHEN, SYDVKM. V lost 6 bases to trimming and J lost 5 bases; unmatched junction nucleotides: 0.

CDR3 nucleotides: TGCGCCAGCAGCTTCATCCCGGGTGAAAAACTGTTTTTT. Translation: CASSFIPGEKLFF. V usage is TRBV5-1 and J usage is TRBJ1-4; D uncertain. The CDR3 is 13 amino acids. Trimming shortened V by 2 bases and J by 7 bases, and 9 bases separated the two germline ends. The germline gives CDR1 SGHRS, CDR2 YFSETQ. The full variable domain, completed using reference TRBV5-1 and TRBJ1-4, is KAGVTQTPRYLIKTRGQQVTLSCSPISGHRSVSWYQQTPGQGLQFLFEYFSETQRNKGNFPGRFSGRQFSNSRSEMNVSTLELGDSALYLCASSFIPGEKLFFGSGTQLSVL.

The CDR3 sequence: CASSLRGPSAGGEETQYF. For the CDR3, the DNA is TGTGCCAGCAGCTTACGGGGGCCCTCGGCAGGGGGCGAAGAGACCCAGTACTTC. V and J are TRBV7-9 and TRBJ2-5; 8 bases fit TRBD1. CDR1 and CDR2 (germline): SEHNR, FQNEAQ (reference sequence). The CDR3 is 18 amino acids. J lost 3 bases, V lost 2 bases, and 14 bases had no gene match.

The chain uses TRBV4-2 and TRBJ2-7; 7 bases are shared with TRBD1. The CDR3 covers 14 residues. The J segment lost 2 bases and the V segment lost 4 bases, leaving 5 bases of the junction unmatched. Germline assignment: CDR1 LGHNA and CDR2 YNFKEQ. CDR3 in DNA: TGTGCCAGCAGCCGTAGGGACAGTGCCTACGAGCAGTACTTC. Translating it yields CASSRRDSAYEQYF.

The chain joins TRBV7-9 to TRBJ1-4; the D gene is possibly TRBD1 (5 bases). The germline gives CDR1 SEHNR, CDR2 FQNEAQ (reference sequence). This CDR3 contains 16 residues. The V end lost 5 bases, the J end lost 8 bases, and 21 bases lay between the germline ends. CDR3: CASSTRNLGPGEKLFF. Here the CDR3 DNA reads TGTGCCAGCAGCACTCGAAATCTGGGGCCTGGGGAAAAACTGTTTTTT.

The genes are TRBV28 and TRBJ1-5; 7 nucleotides agree with TRBD1. V was pared by 6 bases and J by 9 bases, with 8 bases of the junction left unmatched. CDR1 and CDR2 (germline): MDHEN, SYDVKM. The CDR3 has 13 amino acids. CDR3: CASSRGSIGPQHF. CDR3 bases: TGTGCCAGCAGCAGGGGGTCAATTGGGCCCCAGCATTTT.

J is TRBJ1-6 and V is TRBV7-2; TRBD1 matches 12 bases. Trimming at V came to 4 bases and at J to 14 bases, leaving 6 bases not matched to a gene. Germline assignment: CDR1 SGHTA and CDR2 FQGNSA. The CDR3 covers 14 residues. CDR3 protein: CASSSGQGAVTLHF. The CDR3 region has the DNA TGTGCCAGCAGCTCGGGACAGGGGGCTGTCACCCTCCACTTT. The variable domain in full, completed from reference TRBV7-2 and TRBJ1-6, reads GAGVSQSPSNKVTEKGKDVELRCDPISGHTALYWYRQSLGQGLEFLIYFQGNSAPDKSGLPSDRFSAERTGGSVSTLTIQRTQQEDSAVYLCASSSGQGAVTLHFGNGTRLTVT.

This clone was seen just once. The CDR3: CASSYGPGQPQHF. Written as DNA, the CDR3 is TGTGCCAGCAGCTATGGCCCAGGGCAGCCCCAGCATTTT. The rearrangement uses TRBV7-6 and TRBJ1-5; tentatively, D is TRBD1 (5 bases). The V end lost 4 bases, the J end lost 7 bases, and 11 bases lay between the germline ends. Germline CDR1 reads SGHVS; CDR2 reads FNYEAQ. This CDR3 comprises 13 residues.